This entry lists 12 T cell receptor beta chains sequenced from one sample in a study of cytomegalovirus exposure and HLA in healthy donors. TCRdb's table, derived via immunoSEQ multiplex PCR, lists solely in-frame clones and lacks some. The sample carries approximately 88,000 clones, approximately 81% recorded once. What was sequenced was PBMCs. These receptors all come from a woman aged 18-35 years in good health and CMV-seropositive.

This clone was counted once. The chain recombines TRBV7-2 with TRBJ1-1; possibly TRBD1 for D (6 bases). Trimming took 6 bases from V and 4 from J, leaving 21 bases between them. Germline V gives CDR1 SGHTA, CDR2 FQGNSA. CDR3 size: 16 residues. The CDR3 region is CASRTFRGGQVTEAFF. The CDR3 DNA sequence: TGTGCCAGCAGAACTTTCAGGGGCGGGCAAGTCACTGAAGCTTTCTTT.

About this clone: An end of the junction differs from the germline gene, which may be a read error. This CDR3 is CASSLGQGLMEKLFF. The CDR3 DNA reads as TGTGCCAGCAGCCTAGGACAGGGGTTAATGGAAAAACTGTTTTTT. The chain employs TRBV13 and TRBJ1-4; 9 bases are a match to TRBD1. This CDR3 comprises 15 residues. CDR1 is PRHDT and CDR2 is FYEKMQ in the germline V gene (reference sequence).

This clone was recorded once. The chain links TRBV19 to TRBJ1-3, with 8 bases aligning to TRBD1. The CDR3 has 16 residues. V gave up 0 bases and J gave up 3 bases; unmatched junction bases: 4. Germline V gives CDR1 LNHDA, CDR2 SQIVND (reference sequence). CDR3 bases: TGTGCCAGTAGTATAGACCAGGGGGCTCATGGAAACACCATATATTTT. As protein: CASSIDQGAHGNTIYF. Using reference TRBV19 and TRBJ1-3 for the parts outside the CDR3, the full variable domain is DGGITQSPKYLFRKEGQNVTLSCEQNLNHDAMYWYRQDPGQGLRLIYYSQIVNDFQKGDIAEGYSVSREKKESFPLTVTSAQKNPTAFYLCASSIDQGAHGNTIYFGEGSWLTVV.

V and J are TRBV6-6 and TRBJ2-4, with a possible D match to TRBD2 (5 bases). V shed 6 bases and J shed 0 bases, with 15 bases lying between them. CDR3 length: 16 residues. Looked up from germline, CDR1 is MNHNY and CDR2 is SVGAGI (reference sequence). CDR3 in DNA: TGTGCCAGCAGCCCCCTAGCTTTCCTAGCCAAAAACATTCAGTACTTC. Its protein is CASSPLAFLAKNIQYF.

CDR3 protein: CASSLTGGNSPLHF. The CDR3 region has the DNA TGTGCCAGCAGCTTGACAGGGGGCAATTCACCCCTCCACTTT. V gene TRBV5-6 combines with J gene TRBJ1-6, with TRBD1 identical over 9 bases. The V segment lost 1 base and the J segment 7 bases; nucleotides outside the gene matches: 0. Germline V gives CDR1 SGHDT, CDR2 YYEEEE. The CDR3 sequence is 14 residues long.

The chain couples TRBV4-2 to TRBJ2-3; 7 bases agree with TRBD2. V dropped 4 bases and J dropped 4; count of bases not matched to a gene: 14. This CDR3 has 17 residues. Germline V CDR1 and CDR2: LGHNA, YNFKEQ. CDR3 bases: TGTGCCAGCAGCCCCATTGGGGAGGGTAAAGGAGCAGATACGCAGTATTTT. Protein: CASSPIGEGKGADTQYF.

With respect to this clone: The same CDR3 is also encoded by other DNA sequences in this sample. J is TRBJ2-2 and V is TRBV9; a weak D match, TRBD1 (6 bases). The CDR3 sequence is 15 residues long. Germline CDR1 reads SGDLS; CDR2 reads YYNGEE. V lost 0 bases and J 3 bases, leaving 9 bases between the germline ends. The CDR3 region has the DNA TGTGCCAGCAGCGTAGGACACAGGGACACCGGGGAGCTGTTTTTT. Amino acid sequence: CASSVGHRDTGELFF.

This CDR3 is CSVEVWDRGYEQYF. DNA of the CDR3: TGCAGCGTTGAAGTTTGGGACAGGGGATACGAGCAGTACTTC. The chain links TRBV29-1 to TRBJ2-7, with TRBD1 matching 10 bases. V lost 1 base and J lost 4; bases outside the gene matches: 4. This CDR3 is 14 amino acids long. CDR1 is SQVTM and CDR2 is ANQGSEA in the germline V gene.

V and J are TRBV5-1 and TRBJ1-2; D is ambiguous. V lost 0 bases and J 3 bases, leaving 12 bases between the germline ends. CDR1 and CDR2 (germline): SGHRS, YFSETQ. The CDR3 extends over 15 amino acids. In DNA, the CDR3 is TGCGCCAGCAGCTTGGCGTCGGGGTCCTACTATGGCTACACCTTC. Amino acids: CASSLASGSYYGYTF.

On this clone: Other nucleotide sequences in the sample specify the same CDR3. This chain links TRBV5-1 with TRBJ1-4; a possible D gene is TRBD1 (6 bases). This CDR3 contains 14 residues. Germline V CDR1 and CDR2: SGHRS, YFSETQ. Trimming took 0 bases from V and 6 from J, leaving 9 bases between them. The CDR3 spells CASSLAGGDEKLFF. CDR3 DNA: TGCGCCAGCAGCTTGGCGGGGGGCGATGAAAAACTGTTTTTT.

This chain connects TRBV6-5 to TRBJ1-1; D gene unclear. The CDR3 consists of 13 residues. Germline CDR1 reads MNHEY; CDR2 reads SVGAGI. Trimming pared 0 bases from V and 7 bases from J, leaving 9 bases between. The CDR3 here is CASSYSRNGEAFF. The CDR3 DNA follows: TGTGCCAGCAGTTACTCGAGGAACGGTGAAGCTTTCTTT.

This clone was seen a few times. The gene calls are TRBV19 and TRBJ1-1, with D maybe TRBD1 (5 bases). CDR3 length: 15 residues. Trimming cost V 3 bases and J 3 bases, with 14 bases left between them. CDR1 and CDR2 (germline): LNHDA, SQIVND (reference sequence). Written as DNA, the CDR3 is TGTGCCAGTAGTATGGGGTGGGGCGGACACACTGAAGCTTTCTTT. Encoded protein: CASSMGWGGHTEAFF. Looking up the rest from reference TRBV19 and TRBJ1-1 gives the full variable domain: DGGITQSPKYLFRKEGQNVTLSCEQNLNHDAMYWYRQDPGQGLRLIYYSQIVNDFQKGDIAEGYSVSREKKESFPLTVTSAQKNPTAFYLCASSMGWGGHTEAFFGQGTRLTVV.